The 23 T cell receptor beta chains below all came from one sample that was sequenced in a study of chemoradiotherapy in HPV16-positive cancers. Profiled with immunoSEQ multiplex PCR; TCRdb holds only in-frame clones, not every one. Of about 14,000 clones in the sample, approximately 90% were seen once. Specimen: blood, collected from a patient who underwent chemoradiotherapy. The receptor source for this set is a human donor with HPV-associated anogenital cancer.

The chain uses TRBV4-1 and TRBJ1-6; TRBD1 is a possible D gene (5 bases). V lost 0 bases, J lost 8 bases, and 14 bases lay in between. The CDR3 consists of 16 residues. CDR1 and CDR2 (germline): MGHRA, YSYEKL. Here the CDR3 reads CASSQDGGVYDSPLHF. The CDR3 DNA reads TGCGCCAGCAGCCAAGATGGAGGGGTGTACGATTCACCCCTCCACTTT.

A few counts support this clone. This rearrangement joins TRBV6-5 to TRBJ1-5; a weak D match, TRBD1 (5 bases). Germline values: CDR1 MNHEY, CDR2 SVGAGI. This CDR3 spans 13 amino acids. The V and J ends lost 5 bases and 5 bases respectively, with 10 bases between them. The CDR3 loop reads CASSRSGHQPQHF. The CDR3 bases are TGTGCCAGCAGTAGGTCAGGGCATCAGCCCCAGCATTTT.

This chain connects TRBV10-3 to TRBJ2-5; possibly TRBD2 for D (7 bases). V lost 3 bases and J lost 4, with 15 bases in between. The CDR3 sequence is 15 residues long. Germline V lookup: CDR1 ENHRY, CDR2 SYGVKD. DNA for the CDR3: TGTGCCATCAGTGAAGCTCAGGGGAGGGTAGAGACCCAGTACTTC. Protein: CAISEAQGRVETQYF.

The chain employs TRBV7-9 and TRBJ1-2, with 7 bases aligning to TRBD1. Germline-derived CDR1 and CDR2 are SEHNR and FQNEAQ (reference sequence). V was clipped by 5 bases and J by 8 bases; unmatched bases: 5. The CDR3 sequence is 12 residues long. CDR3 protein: CASSADREGYTF. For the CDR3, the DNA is TGTGCCAGCAGCGCCGACAGGGAGGGCTACACCTTC.

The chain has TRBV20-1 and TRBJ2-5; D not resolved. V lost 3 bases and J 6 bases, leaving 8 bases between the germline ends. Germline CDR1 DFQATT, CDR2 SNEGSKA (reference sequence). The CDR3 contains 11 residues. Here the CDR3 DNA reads TGCAGTGCTAGGACTGCTCAGACCCAGTACTTC. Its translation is CSARTAQTQYF.

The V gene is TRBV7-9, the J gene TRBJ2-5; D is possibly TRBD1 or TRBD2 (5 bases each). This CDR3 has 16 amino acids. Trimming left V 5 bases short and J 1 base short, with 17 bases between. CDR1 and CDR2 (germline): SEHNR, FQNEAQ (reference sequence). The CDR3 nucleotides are TGTGCCAGCAGCCAGGGAACGGGACGGTTCCAAGAGACCCAGTACTTC. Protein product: CASSQGTGRFQETQYF.

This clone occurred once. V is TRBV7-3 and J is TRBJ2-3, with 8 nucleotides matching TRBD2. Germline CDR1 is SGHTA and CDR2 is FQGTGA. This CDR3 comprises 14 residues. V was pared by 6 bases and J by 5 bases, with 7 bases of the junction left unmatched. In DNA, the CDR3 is TGTGCCAGCAGTCTCGGGGGGGGCGTAGATACGCAGTATTTT. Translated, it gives CASSLGGGVDTQYF.

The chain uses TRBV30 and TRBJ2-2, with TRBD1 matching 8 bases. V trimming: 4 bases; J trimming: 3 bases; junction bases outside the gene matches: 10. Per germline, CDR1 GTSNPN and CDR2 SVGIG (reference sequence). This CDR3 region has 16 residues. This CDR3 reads CAWTDRGLGYTGELFF. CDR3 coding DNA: TGTGCCTGGACTGACAGGGGACTCGGATACACCGGGGAGCTGTTTTTT.

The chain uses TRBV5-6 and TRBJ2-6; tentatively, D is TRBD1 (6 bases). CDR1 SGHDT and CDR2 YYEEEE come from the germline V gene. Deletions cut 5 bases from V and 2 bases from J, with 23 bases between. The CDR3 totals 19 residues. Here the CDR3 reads CASRTSRDRLWAGANVLTF. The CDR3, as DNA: TGTGCCAGCAGAACCTCTCGAGACAGGCTCTGGGCTGGGGCCAACGTCCTGACTTTC.

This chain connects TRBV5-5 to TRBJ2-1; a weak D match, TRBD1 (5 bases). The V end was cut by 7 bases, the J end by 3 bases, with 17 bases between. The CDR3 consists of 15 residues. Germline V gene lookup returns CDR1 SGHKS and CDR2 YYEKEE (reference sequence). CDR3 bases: TGTGCCAGCCTCATAGGACACGAGATCTACAATGAGCAGTTCTTC. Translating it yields CASLIGHEIYNEQFF.

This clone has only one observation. CDR3 sequence: CASSRLGEKFQPQHF. The CDR3 nucleotides are TGTGCCAGCAGCCGTCTTGGCGAGAAATTTCAGCCCCAGCATTTT. The chain is built from TRBV27 and TRBJ1-5, with no clear D. From germline, CDR1 is MNHEY and CDR2 SMNVEV (reference sequence). V shed 6 bases and J shed 6 bases, with 18 bases lying between them. The CDR3 sequence is 15 residues long.

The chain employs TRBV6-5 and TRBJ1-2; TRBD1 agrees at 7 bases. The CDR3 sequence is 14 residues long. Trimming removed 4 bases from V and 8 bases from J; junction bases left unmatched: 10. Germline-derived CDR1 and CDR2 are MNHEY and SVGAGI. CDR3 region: CASSSVGQIMGYTF. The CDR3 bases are TGTGCCAGCAGTTCCGTGGGACAGATTATGGGCTACACCTTC.

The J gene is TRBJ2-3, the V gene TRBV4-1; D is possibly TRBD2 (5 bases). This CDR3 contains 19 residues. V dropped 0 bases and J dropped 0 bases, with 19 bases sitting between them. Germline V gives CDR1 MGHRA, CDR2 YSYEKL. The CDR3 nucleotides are TGCGCCAGCAGCCAAGATGGTTCGGGTAGAGGGCTTAGCACAGATACGCAGTATTTT. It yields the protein CASSQDGSGRGLSTDTQYF.

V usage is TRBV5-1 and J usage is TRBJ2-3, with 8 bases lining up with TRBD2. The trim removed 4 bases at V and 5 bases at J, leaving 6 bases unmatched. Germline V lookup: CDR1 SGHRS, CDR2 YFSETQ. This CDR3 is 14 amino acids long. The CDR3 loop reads CASSIGGAGDTQYF. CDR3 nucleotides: TGCGCCAGCAGCATCGGGGGGGCGGGAGATACGCAGTATTTT. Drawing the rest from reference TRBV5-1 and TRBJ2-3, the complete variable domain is KAGVTQTPRYLIKTRGQQVTLSCSPISGHRSVSWYQQTPGQGLQFLFEYFSETQRNKGNFPGRFSGRQFSNSRSEMNVSTLELGDSALYLCASSIGGAGDTQYFGPGTRLTVL.

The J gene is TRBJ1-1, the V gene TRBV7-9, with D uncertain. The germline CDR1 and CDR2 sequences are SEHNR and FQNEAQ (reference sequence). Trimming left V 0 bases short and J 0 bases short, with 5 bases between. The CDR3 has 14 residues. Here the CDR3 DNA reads TGTGCCAGCAGCTTAGCGCTGGTGAACACTGAAGCTTTCTTT. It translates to CASSLALVNTEAFF.

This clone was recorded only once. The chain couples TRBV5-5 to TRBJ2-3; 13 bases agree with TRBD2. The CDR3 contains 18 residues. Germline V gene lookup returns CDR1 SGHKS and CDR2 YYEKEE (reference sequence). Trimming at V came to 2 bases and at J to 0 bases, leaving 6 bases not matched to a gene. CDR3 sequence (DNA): TGTGCCAGCAGCTTCGAACTAGCGGGGGGGACCAGCACAGATACGCAGTATTTT. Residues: CASSFELAGGTSTDTQYF.

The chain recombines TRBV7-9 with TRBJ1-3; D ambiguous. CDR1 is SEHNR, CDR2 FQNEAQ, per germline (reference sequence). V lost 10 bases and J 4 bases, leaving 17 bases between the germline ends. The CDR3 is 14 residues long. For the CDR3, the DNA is TGTGCCACCCGGCCCGCAATGACCGGAAACACCATATATTTT. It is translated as CATRPAMTGNTIYF.

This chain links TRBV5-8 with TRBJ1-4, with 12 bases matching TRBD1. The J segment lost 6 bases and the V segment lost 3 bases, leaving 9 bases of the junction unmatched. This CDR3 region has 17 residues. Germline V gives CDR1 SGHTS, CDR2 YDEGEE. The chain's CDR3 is CASSYQGQGAEYEKLFF. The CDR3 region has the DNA TGTGCCAGCAGCTACCAGGGACAGGGGGCGGAGTATGAAAAACTGTTTTTT.

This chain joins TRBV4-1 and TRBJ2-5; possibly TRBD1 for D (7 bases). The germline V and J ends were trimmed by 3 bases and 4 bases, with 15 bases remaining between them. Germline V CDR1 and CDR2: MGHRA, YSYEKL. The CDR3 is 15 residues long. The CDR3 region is CASSHLQGRGETQYF. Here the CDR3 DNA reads TGCGCCAGCAGCCACTTACAGGGGCGGGGAGAGACCCAGTACTTC.

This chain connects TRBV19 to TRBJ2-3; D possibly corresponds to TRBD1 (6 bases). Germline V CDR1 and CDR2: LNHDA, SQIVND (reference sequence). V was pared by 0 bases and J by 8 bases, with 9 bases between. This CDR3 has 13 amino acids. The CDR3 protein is CASSIDRQATQYF. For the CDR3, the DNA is TGTGCCAGTAGTATAGATCGACAGGCTACGCAGTATTTT.

The CDR3 is CASSYVYRVNEKLFF. The DNA for the CDR3 is TGTGCCAGCAGTTATGTTTACAGGGTTAATGAAAAACTGTTTTTT. This chain joins TRBV6-5 and TRBJ1-4, with a tentative D call TRBD1 (6 bases). The ends were cut back, 3 bases at V and 4 bases at J, with 12 bases in the middle. There are 15 residues in the CDR3. The germline V gene encodes CDR1 MNHEY and CDR2 SVGAGI.

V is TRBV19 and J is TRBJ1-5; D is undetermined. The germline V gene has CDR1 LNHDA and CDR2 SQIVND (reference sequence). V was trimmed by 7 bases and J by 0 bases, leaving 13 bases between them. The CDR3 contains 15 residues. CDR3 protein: CASKIGQNSNQPQHF. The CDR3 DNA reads TGTGCCAGTAAAATCGGGCAGAATAGCAATCAGCCCCAGCATTTT.

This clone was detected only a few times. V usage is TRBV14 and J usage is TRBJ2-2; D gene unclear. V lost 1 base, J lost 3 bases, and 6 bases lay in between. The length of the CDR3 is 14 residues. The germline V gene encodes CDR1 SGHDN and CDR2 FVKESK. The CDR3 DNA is TGTGCCAGCAGCCAAGGCCGCTACACCGGGGAGCTGTTTTTT. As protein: CASSQGRYTGELFF. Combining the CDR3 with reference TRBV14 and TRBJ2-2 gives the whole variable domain EAGVTQFPSHSVIEKGQTVTLRCDPISGHDNLYWYRRVMGKEIKFLLHFVKESKQDESGMPNNRFLAERTGGTYSTLKVQPAELEDSGVYFCASSQGRYTGELFFGEGSRLTVL.